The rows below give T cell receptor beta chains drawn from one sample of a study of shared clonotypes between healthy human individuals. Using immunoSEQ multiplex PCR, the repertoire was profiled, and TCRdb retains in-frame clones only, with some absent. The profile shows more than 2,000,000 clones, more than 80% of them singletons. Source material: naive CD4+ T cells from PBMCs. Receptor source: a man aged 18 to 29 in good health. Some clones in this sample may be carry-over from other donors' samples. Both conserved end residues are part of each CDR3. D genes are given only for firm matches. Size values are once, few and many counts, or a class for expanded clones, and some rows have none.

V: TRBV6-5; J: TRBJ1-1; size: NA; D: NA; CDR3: CASSREKGEAFF
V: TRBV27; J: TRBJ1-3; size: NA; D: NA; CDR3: CASSSWGANGNTIYF
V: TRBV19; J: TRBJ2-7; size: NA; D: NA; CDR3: CASRQDLSYEQYF
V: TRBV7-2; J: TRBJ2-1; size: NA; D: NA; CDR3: CASSLQKSEQFF
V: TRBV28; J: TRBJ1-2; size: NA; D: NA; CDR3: CASSRFYGYTF
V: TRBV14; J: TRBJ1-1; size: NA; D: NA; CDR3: CASSRGGNNLNTEAFF
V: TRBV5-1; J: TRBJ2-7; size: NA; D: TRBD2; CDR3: CASSLEAGALLYEQYF
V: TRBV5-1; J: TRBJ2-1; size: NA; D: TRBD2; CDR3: CASGPLAGAYNEQFF
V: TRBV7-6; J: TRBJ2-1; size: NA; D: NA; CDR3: CASSPDSSGEQFF
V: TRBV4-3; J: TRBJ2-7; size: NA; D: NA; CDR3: CASSQDNRFTYEQYF
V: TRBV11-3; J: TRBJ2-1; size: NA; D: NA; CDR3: CASSLGSDPQFF
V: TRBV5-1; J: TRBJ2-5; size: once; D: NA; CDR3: CASRSYQETQYF
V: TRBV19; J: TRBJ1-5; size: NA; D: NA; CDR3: CASSIRSATGNQPQHF
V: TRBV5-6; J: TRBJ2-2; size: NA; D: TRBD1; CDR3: CASSLDTGANTGELFF
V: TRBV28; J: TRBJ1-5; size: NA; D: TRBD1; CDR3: CASSWGTGGVQPQHF
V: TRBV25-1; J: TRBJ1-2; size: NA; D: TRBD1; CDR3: CASSAPGDRAGYTF
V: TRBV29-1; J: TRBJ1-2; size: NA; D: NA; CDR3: CSVVGQGNGYTF
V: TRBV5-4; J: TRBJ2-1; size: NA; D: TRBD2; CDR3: CASSSLAGGREKGEQFF
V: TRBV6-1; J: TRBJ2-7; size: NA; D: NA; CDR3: CASSRIQGHEQYF
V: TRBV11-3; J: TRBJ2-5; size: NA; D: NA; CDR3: CASSTGGPRGETQYF
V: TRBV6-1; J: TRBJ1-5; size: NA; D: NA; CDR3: CASSAGQGHSWQPQHF
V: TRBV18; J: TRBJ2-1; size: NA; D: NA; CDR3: CASSPGLNEQFF
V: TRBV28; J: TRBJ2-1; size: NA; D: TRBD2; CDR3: CASSLLAGGYREQFF
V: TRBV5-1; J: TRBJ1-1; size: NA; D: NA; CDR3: CASSIGGGRMNTEAFF
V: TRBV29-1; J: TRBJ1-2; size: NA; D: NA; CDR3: CSVEVRAGGRGYTF
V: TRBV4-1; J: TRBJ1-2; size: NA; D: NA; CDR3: CASSQERAGSGYTF
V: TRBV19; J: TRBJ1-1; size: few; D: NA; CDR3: CASSILGLGTEAFF
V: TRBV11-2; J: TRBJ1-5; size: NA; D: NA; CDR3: CASSLGREEQPQHF
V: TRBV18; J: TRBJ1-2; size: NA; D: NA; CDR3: CASSPQDKRGYGYTF
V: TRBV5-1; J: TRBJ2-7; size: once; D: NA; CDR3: CASSDDWEAYEQYF
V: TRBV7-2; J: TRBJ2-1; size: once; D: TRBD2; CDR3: CASSLAMGTSAYNEQFF
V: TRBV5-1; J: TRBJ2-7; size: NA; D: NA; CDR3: CASSSGISRQGGSPYEQYF
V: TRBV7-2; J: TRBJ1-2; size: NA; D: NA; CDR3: CASSVEGTVVGYTF
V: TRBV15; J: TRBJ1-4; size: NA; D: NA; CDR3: CATGRGGDEKLFF
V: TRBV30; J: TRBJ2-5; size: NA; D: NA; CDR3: CAWSVWGRGNGETQYF
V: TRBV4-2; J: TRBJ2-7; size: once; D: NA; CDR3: CASSQLGQTYEQYF
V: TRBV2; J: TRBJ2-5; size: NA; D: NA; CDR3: CASSLNWSETQYF
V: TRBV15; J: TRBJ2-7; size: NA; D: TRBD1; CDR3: CATSREGDRGAYEQYF
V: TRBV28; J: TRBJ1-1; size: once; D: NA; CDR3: CASSIPRRDAEAFF
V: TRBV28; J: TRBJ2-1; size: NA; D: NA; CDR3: CASSLRRRYYNEQFF
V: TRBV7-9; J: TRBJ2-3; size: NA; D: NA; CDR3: CASSFQGGDTQYF
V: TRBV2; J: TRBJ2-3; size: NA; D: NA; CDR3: CASSEFLVITDTQYF
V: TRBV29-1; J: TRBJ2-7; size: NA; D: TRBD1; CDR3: CSPTHYRGHLGEQYF